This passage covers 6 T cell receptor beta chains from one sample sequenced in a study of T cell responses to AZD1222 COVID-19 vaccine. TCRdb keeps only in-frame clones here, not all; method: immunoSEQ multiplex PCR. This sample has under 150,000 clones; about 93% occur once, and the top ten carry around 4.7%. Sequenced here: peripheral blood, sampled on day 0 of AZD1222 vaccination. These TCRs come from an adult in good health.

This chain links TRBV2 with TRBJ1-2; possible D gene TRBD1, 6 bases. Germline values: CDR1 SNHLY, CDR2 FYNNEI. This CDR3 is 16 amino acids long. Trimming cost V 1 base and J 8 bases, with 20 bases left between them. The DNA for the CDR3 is TGTGCCAGCAGTGAAGTTAGGCTCTGGGGGGCACGCGGCTACACCTTC. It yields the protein CASSEVRLWGARGYTF.

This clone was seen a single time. The CDR3 reads CASSFTGEGRETQYF. The DNA of the CDR3 is TGTGCCAGTAGTTTCACAGGAGAAGGCCGGGAGACCCAGTACTTC. V usage is TRBV19 and J usage is TRBJ2-5; D perhaps matches TRBD1 (5 bases). Germline values: CDR1 LNHDA, CDR2 SQIVND (reference sequence). V was pared by 5 bases and J by 5 bases, with 18 bases between. The CDR3 has 15 residues.

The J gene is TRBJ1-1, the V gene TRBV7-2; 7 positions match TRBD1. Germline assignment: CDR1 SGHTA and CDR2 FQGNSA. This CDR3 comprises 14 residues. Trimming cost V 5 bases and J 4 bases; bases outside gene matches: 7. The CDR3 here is CASSPEGGFTEAFF. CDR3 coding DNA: TGTGCCAGCAGCCCCGAAGGGGGCTTCACTGAAGCTTTCTTT.

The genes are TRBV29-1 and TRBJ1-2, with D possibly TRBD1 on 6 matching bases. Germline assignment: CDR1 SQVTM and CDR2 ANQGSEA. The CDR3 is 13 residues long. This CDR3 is CSFETGRAYGYTF. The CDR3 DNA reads TGCAGTTTCGAGACAGGCCGGGCCTATGGCTACACCTTC.

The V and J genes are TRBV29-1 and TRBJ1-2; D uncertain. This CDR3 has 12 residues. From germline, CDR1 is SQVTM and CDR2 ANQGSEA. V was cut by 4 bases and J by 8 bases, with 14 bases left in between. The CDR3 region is CSVGEVREGYTF. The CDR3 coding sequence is TGCAGCGTTGGGGAGGTGAGGGAAGGCTACACCTTC.

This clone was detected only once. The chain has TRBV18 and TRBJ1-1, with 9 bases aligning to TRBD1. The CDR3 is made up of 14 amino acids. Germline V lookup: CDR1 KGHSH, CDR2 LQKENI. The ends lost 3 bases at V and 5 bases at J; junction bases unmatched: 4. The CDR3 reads CASSPGQGRTEAFF. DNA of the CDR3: TGTGCCAGCTCACCGGGACAGGGTCGGACTGAAGCTTTCTTT.